This TCR beta chain was sequenced in a study of T-cell memory formation after mild COVID-19. The study's findings and limits: Mainly CM and EM harbored the contracting CD4+ clones; mainly EMRA harbored the CD8+ ones. A second wave expanding day 15 to 37 was CD4+-biased; contracting clones were balanced. Cross-reactive memory apparently joined, as some responding clones appeared in pre-infection memory.

Germline V gene data show CDR1 as LNHDA and CDR2 as SQIVND (reference sequence). This CDR3 spans 17 amino acids. Trimming cost V 8 bases and J 0 bases; bases outside gene matches: 6. With constant-segment primers, 5'RACE yielded cDNA libraries of TCR alpha and TCR beta that carried sample barcodes and UMIs. TCRdb recomputed calls from the 5' RACE reads with MiXCR, one row per CDR3 protein. The repertoire holds 270,000 or so distinct CDR3 sequences, around 15% seen once, with roughly 21% in the top ten. Note on this clonotype: Its antigen is currently unknown.

This TCR derives from a man aged 18 to 29 who had mild COVID-19 (a few samples of this study predate the infection). Cell type and time point are not known. Sequencing was performed on PBMCs or a T cell subset sorted from them (not recorded which). The chain recombines TRBV19 with TRBJ2-2, with 13 bases aligning to TRBD2. CDR3 loop: CASLGTSGVANTGELFF. For the CDR3, the DNA is TGTGCCAGTCTTGGGACTAGCGGGGTGGCGAACACCGGGGAGCTGTTTTTT.